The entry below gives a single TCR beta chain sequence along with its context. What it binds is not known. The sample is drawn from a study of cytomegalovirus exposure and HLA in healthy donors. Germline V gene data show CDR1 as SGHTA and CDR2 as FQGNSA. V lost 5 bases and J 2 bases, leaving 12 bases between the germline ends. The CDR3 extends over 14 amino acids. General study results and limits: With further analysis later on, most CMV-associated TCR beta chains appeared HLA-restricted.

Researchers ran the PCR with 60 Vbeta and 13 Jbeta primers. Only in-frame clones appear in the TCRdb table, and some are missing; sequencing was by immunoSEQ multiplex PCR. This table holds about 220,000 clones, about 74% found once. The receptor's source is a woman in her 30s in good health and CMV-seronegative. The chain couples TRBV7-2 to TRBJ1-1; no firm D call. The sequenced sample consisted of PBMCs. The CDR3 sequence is CASSLMEANTEAFF. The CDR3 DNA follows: TGTGCCAGCAGCCTAATGGAGGCAAACACTGAAGCTTTCTTT.